The 31 T cell receptor beta chains given below trace back to one sample, sequenced in a study of CD8 T cells in Susac syndrome. cDNA came from around 0.5 to 1 ug RNA primed by random hexamers. TCRdb re-derived calls from the immunoSEQ multiplex PCR reads in MiXCR, one entry per CDR3 protein. The data contain about 180,000 distinct CDR3 sequences, around 94% of them singletons. The sequencing sample was made of CD4+ T cells from PBMCs. These receptors were obtained from a human donor with Susac syndrome.

V is TRBV20-1 and J is TRBJ2-7, with D hard to call. This CDR3 is 14 amino acids long. In germline, CDR1 is DFQATT, CDR2 SNEGSKA (reference sequence). The V end was cut by 6 bases, the J end by 3 bases, with 18 bases between. CDR3 nucleotide sequence: TGCAGTGCCCCTTCCCGAAGATTCCTCTACGAGCAGTACTTC. Protein product: CSAPSRRFLYEQYF.

The chain is built from TRBV20-1 and TRBJ2-1; D not certain. The V end lost 8 bases, the J end lost 9 bases, and 20 bases lay between the germline ends. Germline V gives CDR1 DFQATT, CDR2 SNEGSKA (reference sequence). CDR3 length: 13 residues. CDR3 bases: TGCAGTCCAACAACCAACGGCCCCGGTGAGCAGTTCTTC. Protein product: CSPTTNGPGEQFF.

The chain carries TRBV5-1 and TRBJ2-5; D gene ambiguous. CDR3 size: 12 residues. Trimming removed 0 bases from V and 3 bases from J, with 3 bases in between. CDR1 and CDR2 from the germline V gene are SGHRS and YFSETQ. The CDR3 protein is CASSLEEETQYF. In DNA form, the CDR3 reads TGCGCCAGCAGCTTGGAGGAAGAGACCCAGTACTTC.

The rearrangement uses TRBV10-3 and TRBJ2-1; TRBD2 matches at 11 bases. V shed 8 bases, J shed 8 bases, and the junction held 11 bases outside the gene matches. Germline V CDR1 and CDR2: ENHRY, SYGVKD. The CDR3 covers 15 residues. For the CDR3, the DNA is TGTGCCATCTTTAGCGGGAGGGCCAAGGGATATGAGCAGTTCTTC. Protein product: CAIFSGRAKGYEQFF.

This clonotype was seen a single time. This sequence joins TRBV7-2 and TRBJ2-7; no reliable D call. CDR1 SGHTA and CDR2 FQGNSA come from the germline V gene. V was shortened by 5 bases and J by 5 bases, with 16 bases between the two germline ends. The CDR3 loop spans 14 amino acids. CDR3 sequence reads: CASSPGTGVHEQYF. Written as DNA, the CDR3 is TGTGCCAGCAGCCCCGGCACTGGGGTCCACGAGCAGTACTTC.

This chain joins TRBV18 and TRBJ1-5; D is uncertain. V dropped 5 bases and J dropped 0 bases, with 11 bases sitting between them. CDR1 and CDR2 (germline): KGHSH, LQKENI. There are 15 residues in the CDR3. CDR3: CASSTLPGSNQPQHF. CDR3 DNA sequence: TGTGCCAGCTCAACCCTCCCGGGTAGCAATCAGCCCCAGCATTTT.

The rearrangement uses TRBV3-1 and TRBJ2-1; 9 bases agree with TRBD2. The V segment lost 4 bases and the J segment 2 bases; nucleotides outside the gene matches: 9. Germline lookup yields CDR1 LGHDT and CDR2 YNNKEL (reference sequence). The CDR3 has 17 amino acids. DNA for the CDR3: TGTGCCAGCAGCCCTGGCGCGGGAGGGGTAACCTACAATGAGCAGTTCTTC. Its protein product is CASSPGAGGVTYNEQFF.

The gene calls are TRBV12-3 or TRBV12-4 and TRBJ2-5; D is undetermined. The CDR3 is 11 residues long. V shed 5 bases and J shed 5 bases, with 6 bases lying between them. The CDR3 bases are TGTGCCAGCAGTGGGGTGGAGACCCAGTACTTC. This gives the protein CASSGVETQYF.

This rearrangement joins TRBV7-9 to TRBJ1-1; 7 positions match TRBD1. Trimming took 5 bases from V and 8 from J; bases not matched to a gene: 11. This CDR3 comprises 14 residues. Germline CDR1 is SEHNR and CDR2 is FQNEAQ (reference sequence). In nucleotides, the CDR3 is TGTGCCAGCAGCCTACGGGACAGCACGGGAGAAGCTTTCTTT. Amino acids: CASSLRDSTGEAFF.

The chain is built from TRBV27 and TRBJ1-6, with D unresolved. The CDR3 length is 13 residues. Per germline, CDR1 MNHEY and CDR2 SMNVEV (reference sequence). V gave up 2 bases and J gave up 7 bases, with 6 bases separating them. The chain's CDR3 is CASSLKANSPLHF. The CDR3 DNA follows: TGTGCCAGCAGTTTAAAGGCGAATTCACCCCTCCACTTT.

The genes are TRBV20-1 and TRBJ2-1; D is ambiguous. Trimming left V 1 base short and J 2 bases short, with 9 bases between. The V gene's germline CDR1 is DFQATT and CDR2 SNEGSKA (reference sequence). CDR3 length: 14 residues. CDR3: CSARADRAYNEQFF. The CDR3 DNA sequence: TGCAGTGCTAGAGCGGATAGAGCCTACAATGAGCAGTTCTTC.

The chain uses TRBV7-2 and TRBJ1-1; D gene ambiguous. The CDR3 runs 13 residues. Trimming pared 4 bases from V and 1 base from J, leaving 7 bases between. Germline V gives CDR1 SGHTA, CDR2 FQGNSA. CDR3 sequence reads: CASSSHANTEAFF. The CDR3 coding sequence is TGTGCCAGCAGCTCACACGCGAACACTGAAGCTTTCTTT.

The sample holds a few counts of this clonotype. The rearrangement joins TRBV18 to TRBJ2-7; 8 nucleotides align to TRBD1. Looked up from germline, CDR1 is KGHSH and CDR2 is LQKENI. This CDR3 comprises 14 residues. The V segment lost 3 bases and the J segment 3 bases; nucleotides outside the gene matches: 4. The CDR3: CASSPGQGNYEQYF. For the CDR3, the DNA is TGTGCCAGCTCACCTGGACAGGGCAACTACGAGCAGTACTTC.

The genes are TRBV6-5 and TRBJ1-2; no clear D. Per the germline V gene, CDR1 is MNHEY and CDR2 is SVGAGI. Trimming left V 2 bases short and J 4 bases short, with 14 bases between. The CDR3 spans 15 residues. The CDR3, as DNA: TGTGCCAGCAGTTACCCCCTGGCAGGAGGCTATGGCTACACCTTC. It translates to CASSYPLAGGYGYTF.

V gene TRBV4-2 combines with J gene TRBJ1-2; D unresolved. Germline CDR1 and CDR2: LGHNA and YNFKEQ. The CDR3 spans 15 residues. Trimming left V 1 base short and J 1 base short, with 10 bases between. CDR3 residues: CASSQVEEDNYGYTF. The CDR3 DNA sequence: TGTGCCAGCAGCCAAGTGGAGGAGGATAACTATGGCTACACCTTC.

This rearrangement joins TRBV30 to TRBJ1-5; possibly TRBD1 for D (6 bases). Germline CDR1 and CDR2: GTSNPN and SVGIG (reference sequence). Trimming removed 0 bases from V and 7 bases from J, with 13 bases in between. The CDR3 spans 14 residues. The CDR3 region is CAWSVGGARQPQHF. CDR3 nucleotides: TGTGCCTGGAGTGTAGGGGGGGCCCGCCAGCCCCAGCATTTT.

V and J are TRBV20-1 and TRBJ1-5; D unclear. The CDR3 is 11 amino acids. Germline V gene data show CDR1 as DFQATT and CDR2 as SNEGSKA (reference sequence). V lost 3 bases and J 3 bases, leaving 3 bases between the germline ends. The CDR3 bases are TGCAGTGCTAGCCTCAATCAGCCCCAGCATTTT. Protein sequence: CSASLNQPQHF.

This clonotype was seen a handful of times. J is TRBJ2-5 and V is TRBV11-2, with D perhaps TRBD1 (5 bases). V lost 1 base and J 0 bases, leaving 12 bases between the germline ends. Germline loops: CDR1 SGHAT, CDR2 FQNNGV. The CDR3 contains 16 residues. CDR3 nucleotide sequence: TGTGCCAGCAGCTTAGGCGTCAGGGCGGACCAAGAGACCCAGTACTTC. Translating gives CASSLGVRADQETQYF. Together with reference TRBV11-2 and TRBJ2-5, the CDR3 gives the full variable domain: EAGVAQSPRYKIIEKRQSVAFWCNPISGHATLYWYQQILGQGPKLLIQFQNNGVVDDSQLPKDRFSAERLKGVDSTLKIQPAKLEDSAVYLCASSLGVRADQETQYFGPGTRLLVL.

The CDR3 region is CASSSGTGQDTQYF. The CDR3 DNA sequence: TGTGCCAGCAGCTCTGGGACTGGGCAAGATACGCAGTATTTT. This chain joins TRBV7-9 and TRBJ2-3; a weak D match, TRBD2 (6 bases). Germline-derived CDR1 and CDR2 are SEHNR and FQNEAQ (reference sequence). V lost 4 bases to trimming and J lost 5 bases, with 13 bases between them. The CDR3 extends over 14 amino acids.

The CDR3 DNA is TGTGCCAGCAGGACCACCTACAATGAGCAGTTCTTC. Its protein product is CASRTTYNEQFF. This chain connects TRBV6-2 or TRBV6-3 to TRBJ2-1; D uncertain. The CDR3 has 12 amino acids. Germline loops: CDR1 MNHEY, CDR2 SVGEGT. V lost 6 bases, J lost 2 bases, and 5 bases lay in between.

The rearrangement joins TRBV9 to TRBJ2-7; D may match TRBD1 or TRBD2 (5 bases each). The ends were cut back, 4 bases at V and 2 bases at J, with 19 bases in the middle. CDR1 is SGDLS, CDR2 YYNGEE, per germline. This CDR3 is built from 16 residues. The CDR3 DNA reads TGTGCCAGCAGCCCATATCCCGGGACGGCAACCTACGAGCAGTACTTC. Its translation: CASSPYPGTATYEQYF.

In its sample, this clonotype was seen once. This rearrangement joins TRBV5-4 to TRBJ2-1, with D perhaps assigned TRBD1 or TRBD2 (5 bases each). CDR3 length: 13 amino acids. Germline CDR1 SGHNT, CDR2 YYREEE (reference sequence). Between the trimmed V and J ends, which lost 4 bases and 4 bases, there was a span of 9 bases. Here the CDR3 DNA reads TGTGCCAGCAGCAGGGGAGTTTACAATGAGCAGTTCTTC. The encoded protein is CASSRGVYNEQFF.

This chain links TRBV11-2 with TRBJ2-4; D might be TRBD1 or TRBD2, each matching 5 bases. There are 16 residues in the CDR3. Deletions cut 5 bases from V and 2 bases from J, with 16 bases between. Germline V gives CDR1 SGHAT, CDR2 FQNNGV. The CDR3 loop reads CASSAGALGTKNIQYF. For the CDR3, the DNA is TGTGCCAGCAGCGCCGGGGCCTTAGGGACCAAAAACATTCAGTACTTC.

The CDR3 sequence is CASSLLYREGGYTF. Here the CDR3 DNA reads TGTGCCAGCAGCTTATTGTACAGGGAGGGTGGCTACACCTTC. The chain links TRBV7-9 to TRBJ1-2, with a tentative D call TRBD1 (6 bases). Germline V lookup: CDR1 SEHNR, CDR2 FQNEAQ (reference sequence). CDR3 length: 14 residues. Trimming took 2 bases from V and 7 from J, leaving 14 bases between them.

The chain has TRBV20-1 and TRBJ1-5, with D uncertain. CDR3 length: 12 amino acids. V was clipped by 5 bases and J by 0 bases, with 5 bases between them. Germline V gene data show CDR1 as DFQATT and CDR2 as SNEGSKA (reference sequence). CDR3 in DNA: TGCAGTGCTTCAAATAGCAATCAGCCCCAGCATTTT. Protein product: CSASNSNQPQHF.

The chain combines TRBV20-1 with TRBJ2-2; D ambiguous. Germline V CDR1 and CDR2: DFQATT, SNEGSKA (reference sequence). The V gene lost 0 bases and the J gene lost 3 bases, with 11 bases spanning the gap. The CDR3 has 15 amino acids. Here the CDR3 reads CSARDFGRYTGELFF. DNA for the CDR3: TGCAGTGCTAGAGACTTCGGACGTTACACCGGGGAGCTGTTTTTT.

The chain has TRBV20-1 and TRBJ1-6; TRBD1 is a possible D gene (6 bases). Germline V gene lookup returns CDR1 DFQATT and CDR2 SNEGSKA (reference sequence). The CDR3 extends over 14 amino acids. Trimming removed 4 bases at V and 5 bases at J, with 12 bases between. CDR3 DNA: TGCAGTGCTACACGTCAGGGGAATAATTCACCCCTCCACTTT. It translates to CSATRQGNNSPLHF.

The genes are TRBV19 and TRBJ2-5; maybe TRBD2 (5 bases). The CDR3 loop spans 14 amino acids. Germline CDR1 LNHDA, CDR2 SQIVND (reference sequence). Trimming cost V 5 bases and J 0 bases, with 10 bases left between them. CDR3 coding DNA: TGTGCCAGTAGTTCCAGCGGTCACCAAGAGACCCAGTACTTC. Translating gives CASSSSGHQETQYF.

In its sample, this clonotype was seen once. This chain links TRBV20-1 with TRBJ2-7; possibly TRBD1 for D (6 bases). The germline V and J ends were trimmed by 5 bases and 3 bases, with 14 bases remaining between them. The CDR3 spans 13 residues. CDR1 is DFQATT, CDR2 SNEGSKA, per germline (reference sequence). The CDR3 reads CSAPDRQRYEQYF. For the CDR3, the DNA is TGCAGTGCTCCAGACAGGCAACGCTACGAGCAGTACTTC.

The V gene is TRBV11-2, the J gene TRBJ2-7; a weak D match, TRBD1 (6 bases). The CDR3 loop spans 15 amino acids. Germline V gene sequence: CDR1 SGHAT, CDR2 FQNNGV. V gave up 4 bases and J gave up 2 bases, with 15 bases separating them. The CDR3, as DNA: TGTGCCAGCAGCTCCGAGAGACAGGTAACCTACGAGCAGTACTTC. Its translation is CASSSERQVTYEQYF.

The genes are TRBV30 and TRBJ1-1, with D possibly TRBD1 on 6 matching bases. The CDR3 contains 15 residues. Between the trimmed V and J ends, which lost 0 bases and 4 bases, there was a span of 15 bases. CDR1 GTSNPN and CDR2 SVGIG come from the germline V gene (reference sequence). CDR3 loop: CAWSVAGTLTTEAFF. The CDR3 DNA sequence: TGTGCCTGGAGTGTAGCGGGGACATTAACCACTGAAGCTTTCTTT.